This is a list of T cell receptor beta chains from one sample in a study of cytomegalovirus exposure and HLA in healthy donors. The repertoire was sequenced with immunoSEQ multiplex PCR; TCRdb's copy has only in-frame clones and lacks some. The data show 95,000 to 150,000 clones, over 80% seen once. Sequences were obtained from PBMCs. The source of these receptors is a man aged 18 to 30 in good health and CMV-seropositive. The CDR3 runs from the conserved cysteine through the conserved F or W. The D gene is left open where the match is weak. Clone size appears in some rows only: once, few, many, or a class for an expanded clone.

.,TRBV11-1,TRBD2,TRBJ2-3,CASSLYYTSGGPGTQYF,TGTGCCAGCAGCTTATATTACACTAGCGGGGGCCCCGGGACGCAGTATTTT
.,TRBV27,.,TRBJ1-1,CASSEGPNGNTEAFF,TGTGCCAGCAGTGAGGGCCCGAACGGGAACACTGAAGCTTTCTTT
.,TRBV5-6,.,TRBJ2-5,CASSQPTVQQQETQYF,TGTGCCAGCAGCCAGCCGACAGTCCAGCAACAAGAGACCCAGTACTTC
.,TRBV5-4,TRBD1,TRBJ1-4,CASSLGTGDEKLFF,TGTGCCAGCAGCTTAGGGACAGGGGATGAAAAACTGTTTTTT
.,TRBV5-4,TRBD2,TRBJ2-7,CASSLGGGHEQYF,TGTGCCAGCAGCTTGGGCGGGGGACACGAGCAGTACTTC
.,TRBV9,TRBD1,TRBJ1-2,CASSVVSQGAYGYTF,TGTGCCAGCAGCGTAGTGTCGCAGGGGGCTTATGGCTACACCTTC
.,TRBV19,TRBD1,TRBJ2-3,CASSISGTGGTDTQYF,TGTGCCAGTAGTATTAGCGGGACAGGGGGCACAGATACGCAGTATTTT
.,TRBV10-2,.,TRBJ1-4,CASSPRGPRGGEKLFF,TGCGCCAGCTCCCCGAGAGGGCCCCGAGGTGGTGAAAAACTGTTTTTT
few,TRBV29-1,.,TRBJ1-5,CSVRPAGAGNQPQHF,TGCAGCGTCAGACCCGCAGGGGCGGGCAATCAGCCCCAGCATTTT
.,TRBV6-4,TRBD2,TRBJ2-3,CASSGTSGGDTQYF,TGTGCCAGCAGTGGGACTAGCGGGGGAGATACGCAGTATTTT
.,TRBV27,.,TRBJ2-5,CATSPLDNQETQYF,TGTGCCACCTCCCCCTTGGACAACCAAGAGACCCAGTACTTC
.,TRBV30,.,TRBJ1-1,CAWTDSGDTEAFF,TGTGCCTGGACCGACTCAGGGGACACTGAAGCTTTCTTT
.,TRBV6-1,.,TRBJ2-3,CASSEALGADTQYF,TGTGCCAGCAGTGAAGCGCTAGGGGCAGATACGCAGTATTTT
.,TRBV6-1,TRBD2,TRBJ2-2,CASSGQTGGPRAGELFF,TGTGCCAGCAGTGGACAAACGGGGGGGCCGAGAGCCGGGGAGCTGTTTTTT
once,TRBV19,TRBD1,TRBJ1-1,CASTSGGRLGAEAFF,TGTGCCAGTACCTCAGGGGGGAGATTGGGGGCTGAAGCTTTCTTT
.,TRBV5-6,.,TRBJ1-3,CASSLGSSGNTIYF,TGTGCCAGCAGCTTGGGTAGCTCTGGAAACACCATATATTTT
.,TRBV27,.,TRBJ2-7,CASSFGVGVGAYEQYF,TGTGCCAGCAGTTTTGGGGTGGGTGTGGGGGCCTACGAGCAGTACTTC